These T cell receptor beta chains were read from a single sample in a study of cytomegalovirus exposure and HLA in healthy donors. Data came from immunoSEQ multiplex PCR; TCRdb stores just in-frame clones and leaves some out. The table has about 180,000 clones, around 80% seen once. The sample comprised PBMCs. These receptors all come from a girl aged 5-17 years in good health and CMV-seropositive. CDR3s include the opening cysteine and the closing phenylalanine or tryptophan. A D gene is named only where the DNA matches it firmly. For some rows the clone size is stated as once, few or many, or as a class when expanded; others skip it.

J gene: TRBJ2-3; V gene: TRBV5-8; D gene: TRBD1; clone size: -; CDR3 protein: CASSLAGTGGHTQYF; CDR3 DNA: TGTGCCAGCAGCTTGGCCGGGACAGGGGGACATACGCAGTATTTT
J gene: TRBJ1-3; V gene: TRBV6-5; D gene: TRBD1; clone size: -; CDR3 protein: CASSPTGSGNTIYF; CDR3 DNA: TGTGCCAGCAGTCCGACAGGGTCGGGAAACACCATATATTTT
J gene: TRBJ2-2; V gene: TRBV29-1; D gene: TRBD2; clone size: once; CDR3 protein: CSVDLAGVQAGELFF; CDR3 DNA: TGCAGCGTTGACCTAGCGGGAGTTCAGGCCGGGGAGCTGTTTTTT
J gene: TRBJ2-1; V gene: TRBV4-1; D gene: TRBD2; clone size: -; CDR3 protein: CASSPSALASPNEQFF; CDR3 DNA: TGCGCCAGCAGCCCAAGTGCACTAGCGAGTCCCAATGAGCAGTTCTTC
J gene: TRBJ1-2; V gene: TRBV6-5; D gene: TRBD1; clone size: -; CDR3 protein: CASRWYLQGAPGYTF; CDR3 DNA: TGTGCCAGCAGGTGGTACCTACAGGGGGCTCCTGGCTACACCTTC
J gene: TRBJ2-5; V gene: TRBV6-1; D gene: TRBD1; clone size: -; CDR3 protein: CASNRQGAETQYF; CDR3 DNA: TGTGCCAGCAATAGGCAGGGGGCCGAGACCCAGTACTTC
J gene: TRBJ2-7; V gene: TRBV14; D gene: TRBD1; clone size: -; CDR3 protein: CASSQRGSGQGSYEQYF; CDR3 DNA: TGTGCCAGCAGCCAAAGAGGATCTGGACAGGGTTCCTACGAGCAGTACTTC
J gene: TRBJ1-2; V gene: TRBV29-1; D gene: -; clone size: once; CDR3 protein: CSVEEGRGYTF; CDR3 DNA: TGCAGCGTTGAAGAGGGGCGAGGCTACACCTTC
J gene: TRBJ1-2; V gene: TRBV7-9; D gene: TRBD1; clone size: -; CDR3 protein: CASSYSSGTGVPNYGYTF; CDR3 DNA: TGTGCCAGCAGCTATTCGTCCGGGACAGGGGTTCCGAACTATGGCTACACCTTC
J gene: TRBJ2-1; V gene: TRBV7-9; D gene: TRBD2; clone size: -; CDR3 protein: CASSLGLADEQFF; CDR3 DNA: TGTGCCAGCAGCTTAGGACTAGCGGATGAGCAGTTCTTC
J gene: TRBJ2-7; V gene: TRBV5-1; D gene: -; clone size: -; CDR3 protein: CASSQRPRTETRTYEQYF; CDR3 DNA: TGCGCCAGCAGCCAACGTCCACGCACAGAGACTAGGACCTACGAGCAGTACTTC
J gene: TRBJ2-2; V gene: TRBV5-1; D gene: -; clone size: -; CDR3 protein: CASSRGGALTGELFF; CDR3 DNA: TGCGCCAGCAGTCGAGGGGGGGCTCTCACCGGGGAGCTGTTTTTT
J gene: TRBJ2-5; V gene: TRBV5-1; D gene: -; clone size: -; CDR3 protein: CASRDPLGRQETQYF; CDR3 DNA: TGCGCCAGCAGAGACCCTCTGGGCAGACAAGAGACCCAGTACTTC
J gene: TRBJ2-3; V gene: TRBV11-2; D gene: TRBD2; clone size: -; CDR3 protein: CASSPRLADTQYF; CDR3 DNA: TGTGCCAGCAGCCCAAGACTAGCTGACACGCAGTATTTT
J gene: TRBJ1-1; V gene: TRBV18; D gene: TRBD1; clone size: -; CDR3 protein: CASSPMEGARGTEAFF; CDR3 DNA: TGTGCCAGCTCACCTATGGAGGGGGCGCGGGGAACTGAAGCTTTCTTT
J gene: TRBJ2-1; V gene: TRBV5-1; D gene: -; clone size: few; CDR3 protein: CASSLGGRSSYNEQFF; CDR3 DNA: TGCGCCAGCAGCTTGGGGGGCCGCAGCTCCTACAATGAGCAGTTCTTC
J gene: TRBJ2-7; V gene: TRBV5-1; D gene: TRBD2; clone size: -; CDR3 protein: CASSSISGSGHEQYF; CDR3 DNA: TGCGCCAGCAGCTCCATTAGCGGGAGCGGCCACGAGCAGTACTTC
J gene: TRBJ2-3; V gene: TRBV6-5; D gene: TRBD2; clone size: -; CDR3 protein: CASSGSGTSGRGRVF; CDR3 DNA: TGTGCCAGCAGTGGCTCCGGGACTAGCGGGAGGGGAAGGGTTTTT
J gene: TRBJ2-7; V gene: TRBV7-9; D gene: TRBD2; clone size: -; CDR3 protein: CASSGTSGNYEQYF; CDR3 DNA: TGTGCCAGCAGCGGGACTAGCGGGAACTACGAGCAGTACTTC
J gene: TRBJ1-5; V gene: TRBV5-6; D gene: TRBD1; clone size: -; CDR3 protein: CASSSGTVQPQHF; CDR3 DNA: TGTGCCAGCAGCTCCGGGACAGTCCAGCCCCAGCATTTT